This TCR beta chain is from a study of blood T cell repertoires in COVID-19. As for the study in general: The cDNA or gDNA used as material had been derived from T cells, B-cell-depleted T cells, or PBMCs.

TCRdb's copy holds only in-frame clones and misses some; the assay was immunoSEQ multiplex PCR. The sample records 210,000 or so clones, 84% being singletons. The germline gives CDR1 SGHNT, CDR2 YENEEA. J lost 5 bases, V lost 3 bases, and 8 bases had no gene match. This CDR3 is 15 amino acids long. Those who participated ranged in age from roughly 18 to 100 years and resided in 24 US areas. Grouping used clinical history reported by participants in a survey and questionnaire. This receptor was identified in a man aged 60 to 69 who had recovered from COVID-19. The chain recombines TRBV11-3 with TRBJ1-1, with 8 bases aligning to TRBD1. The sequencing input was PBMCs or T cells enriched from blood (not recorded which). The CDR3 sequence is CASSFTQGVGTEAFF. The CDR3 nucleotides read TGTGCCAGCAGCTTTACACAGGGGGTCGGGACTGAAGCTTTCTTT.